This is a list of T cell receptor beta chains from one sample in a study of T cells in Graves' hyperthyroidism and ophthalmopathy. TCRdb ran MiXCR on the multiplex PCR reads and lists one entry per CDR3 protein. The sample contains approximately 870,000 distinct CDR3 sequences, roughly 40% of which appear only once. Sequencing was done on a sample of blood. These receptors all come from a man aged 18 to 29 with Graves' hyperthyroidism. The CDR3 runs from the conserved cysteine through the conserved F or W. The D gene is left open where the match is weak. Clone sizes are given selectively: once, few, many, or a class where the clone is expanded.

clone_size j_call d_call v_call cdr3_nt cdr3_aa
few TRBJ1-4 - TRBV4-1 TGCGCCAGCAGCCAAGATCCGGGATCTTACGAAAAACTGTTTTTT CASSQDPGSYEKLFF
many TRBJ2-7 TRBD1 TRBV29-1 TGCAGCGTTGAAGGGGGACAGTTCTACGAGCAGTACTTC CSVEGGQFYEQYF
- TRBJ1-5 - TRBV10-3 TGTGCCATCAGTGAGTCATCTGGCTGGAATCAGCCCCAGCATTTT CAISESSGWNQPQHF
many TRBJ1-2 - TRBV7-2 TGTGCCAGCAGCTTTTCCCCCGGCGGCTACACCTTC CASSFSPGGYTF
- TRBJ2-7 TRBD2 TRBV6-5 TGTGCCAGCAGTTACTCACTAGCGGGGGGGCCGGTAGGTAGCGAGCAGTACTTC CASSYSLAGGPVGSEQYF
- TRBJ2-2 TRBD2 TRBV10-2 TGCGCCAGCGGTGGGACTAGCGGGGGAGACACCGGGGAGCTGTTTTTT CASGGTSGGDTGELFF
few TRBJ1-2 - TRBV11-2 TGTGCCAGCAGCTCCTCCCGGACGGACTATGGCTACACCTTC CASSSSRTDYGYTF
- TRBJ2-6 - TRBV5-1 TGCGCCAGTACACTTGAAGGGGCCAACGTCCTGACTTTC CASTLEGANVLTF
- TRBJ1-6 - TRBV7-2 TGTGCCAGCAGCCAAGCCGTATACGTTTATAATTCACCCCTCCACTTT CASSQAVYVYNSPLHF
- TRBJ1-6 TRBD1 TRBV4-1 TGCGCCAGCACCGAGACCGGGACAGTTAATTCACCCCTCCACTTT CASTETGTVNSPLHF
many TRBJ1-4 TRBD1 TRBV7-2 TGTGCCAGCAGCTTAGCTGGGACAGGAACGAAAAAACTGTTTTTT CASSLAGTGTKKLFF
- TRBJ1-5 - TRBV19 TGTGCCAGTAGTATGGCAGGGGCCAGCGGCAATCAGCCCCAGCATTTT CASSMAGASGNQPQHF
- TRBJ2-7 TRBD2 TRBV6-6 TGTGCCAGCAGTTACTCTACGACTAGCCTATCCTACGAGCAGTACTTC CASSYSTTSLSYEQYF
- TRBJ2-5 - TRBV9 TGTGCCAGCAGCGGTCGTCCGGGGAAAATTTACCAAGAGACCCAGTACTTC CASSGRPGKIYQETQYF
- TRBJ2-7 - TRBV12-3/TRBV12-4 TGTGCCAGCAGTTCAGGAGGGGCTCGGGAGCAGTACTTC CASSSGGAREQYF
many TRBJ1-2 - TRBV29-1 TGCAGCGCTCAGGGAACCTATGGCTACACCTTC CSAQGTYGYTF
- TRBJ1-1 - TRBV2 TGTGCCAGCAGTGATCCTAGCGGAGGCGTAGCTTTCTTT CASSDPSGGVAFF
- TRBJ2-5 TRBD2 TRBV20-1 TGCAGTGCTAGCTGGCGGGGGGGGGCCGAGACCCAGTACTTC CSASWRGGAETQYF
- TRBJ2-6 - TRBV2 TGTGCCAGCAGCAGATCCAGGGAGGCTGGGGCCAACGTCCTGACTTTC CASSRSREAGANVLTF
- TRBJ1-2 - TRBV29-1 TGCAGCGTCGGACTGGGGATAAACTATGGCTACACCTTC CSVGLGINYGYTF
many TRBJ2-7 - TRBV9 TGTGCCAGCAGCGTAGCTGGAGGGCGGGAGCAGTACTTC CASSVAGGREQYF
- TRBJ2-2 - TRBV25-1 TGTGCCAGCAGTGGGCAGGATGCTACCGGGGAGCTGTTTTTT CASSGQDATGELFF
- TRBJ1-5 TRBD1 TRBV19 TGTGCTACCTCGGACAGGGAAGGTCAGCCCCAGCATTTT CATSDREGQPQHF